This T cell receptor beta chain emerged from a study of molecular identifiers for immune sequencing clone quantification. As concerns this clonotype: A much more abundant neighbour one base away suggests this may be a read error.

Using its own MiXCR run on the PCR reads, TCRdb lists one record per CDR3 protein. The sample has some 88,000 distinct CDR3 sequences, around a fifth seen once. The specimen was naive CD8+ T cells from blood, with Jurkat cell RNA spiked in. The subset here: FACS-sorted CD8+CD4-CCR7+CD45RA+ naive T cells. This TCR was sampled from a human donor in good health. Some libraries in this study had Jurkat cell RNA spiked in.

Here the CDR3 reads CASSGFGGGAADTQYF. The CDR3 region has the DNA TGTGCCAGCAGCGGTTTTGGCGGGGGGGCTGCCGATACGCAGTATTTT. The genes are TRBV9 and TRBJ2-3, with 9 bases aligning to TRBD2. V was clipped by 3 bases and J by 6 bases; unmatched bases: 11. Per germline, CDR1 SGDLS and CDR2 YYNGEE. The CDR3 loop spans 16 amino acids. Drawing the rest from reference TRBV9 and TRBJ2-3, the complete variable domain is DSGVTQTPKHLITATGQRVTLRCSPRSGDLSVYWYQQSLDQGLQFLIQYYNGEERAKGNILERFSAQQFPDLHSELNLSSLELGDSALYFCASSGFGGGAADTQYFGPGTRLTVL.